This TCR beta chain was profiled in a study of T cell responses to AZD1222 COVID-19 vaccine. Study details: Pooled samples include second doses given at about 4 or 12 weeks. Study-wide findings and caveats: Just 6 or 7 AZD1222 recipients were seropositive at baseline. Donors, mostly white British, included more females; clonal diversity was possibly underestimated. In the spike-specific TCR repertoire, nearly half reportedly target unmutated variant regions.

Germline loops: CDR1 LGHDT, CDR2 YNNKEL (reference sequence). The CDR3 spans 18 residues. Between the trimmed V and J ends, which lost 0 bases and 10 bases, there was a span of 22 bases. About this clone: No antigen is known for it.

Libraries were prepared by immunoSEQ multiplex PCR; TCRdb keeps only in-frame clonotypes and omits some of them. Among some 69,000 clones listed, around 86% were seen once. The clonotype was recovered from an adult in good health. Sequences were derived from peripheral blood, sampled on day 0 of AZD1222 vaccination. V usage is TRBV3-1 (or the pseudogene TRBV3-2) and J usage is TRBJ1-6, with a tentative D call TRBD1 (5 bases). The CDR3 region is CASSQDGRGGWGESPLHF. The CDR3 region has the DNA TGTGCCAGCAGCCAAGATGGTAGGGGCGGTTGGGGAGAATCACCCCTCCACTTT.